Below, 2 T cell receptor beta chains from the same sample are listed, as sequenced in a study of blood T cell repertoires in COVID-19. Assay: immunoSEQ multiplex PCR; the TCRdb copy retains only in-frame clones and omits some. The sample includes some 150,000 clones, more than 70% seen only once; the top ten take roughly 10%. The sequenced sample was peripheral blood. These receptors all stem from a man between 45 and 60 years old with active or convalescent COVID-19.

This sequence joins TRBV28 and TRBJ2-7; the match to TRBD1 covers 7 bases. J was trimmed by 2 bases and V by 4 bases; bases with no gene match: 11. Germline values: CDR1 MDHEN, CDR2 SYDVKM. This CDR3 contains 16 residues. The CDR3 loop reads CASSYPGGALAYEQYF. CDR3 nucleotides: TGTGCCAGCAGTTATCCAGGGGGAGCCCTCGCCTACGAGCAGTACTTC.

Notes on this clone: Being one base from a much bigger clone, this may be a read error. The rearrangement uses TRBV11-2 and TRBJ1-2; possible D gene TRBD1, 6 bases. V lost 3 bases and J 4 bases, leaving 6 bases between the germline ends. The CDR3 is made up of 12 amino acids. Germline CDR1 and CDR2: SGHAT and FQNNGV. The CDR3 loop is CASSLDSYGYTF. Written as DNA, the CDR3 is TGTGCCAGCAGCTTGGACAGCTATGGCTACACCTTC.